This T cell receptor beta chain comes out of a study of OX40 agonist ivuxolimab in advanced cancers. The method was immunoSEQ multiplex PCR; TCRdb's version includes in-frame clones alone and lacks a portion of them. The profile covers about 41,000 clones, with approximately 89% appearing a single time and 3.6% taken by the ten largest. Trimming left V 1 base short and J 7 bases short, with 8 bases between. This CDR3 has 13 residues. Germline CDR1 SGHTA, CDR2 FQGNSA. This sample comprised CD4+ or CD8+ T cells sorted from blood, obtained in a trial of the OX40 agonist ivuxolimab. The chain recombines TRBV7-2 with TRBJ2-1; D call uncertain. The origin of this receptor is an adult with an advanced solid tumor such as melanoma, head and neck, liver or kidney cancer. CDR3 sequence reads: CASSLGVGNEQFF. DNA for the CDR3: TGTGCCAGCAGCTTAGGGGTCGGAAATGAGCAGTTCTTC. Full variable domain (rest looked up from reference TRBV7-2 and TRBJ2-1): GAGVSQSPSNKVTEKGKDVELRCDPISGHTALYWYRQSLGQGLEFLIYFQGNSAPDKSGLPSDRFSAERTGGSVSTLTIQRTQQEDSAVYLCASSLGVGNEQFFGPGTRLTVL.